The text below deals with one T cell receptor (beta chain). Its antigen is unidentified. V lost 4 bases and J lost 3; bases outside the gene matches: 8. The CDR3 runs to 15 residues. The germline V gene encodes CDR1 SGHNT and CDR2 YYREEE (reference sequence). Assay used: immunoSEQ multiplex PCR; TCRdb lists only in-frame clones, some missing. The sample records 85,000 to 100,000 clones, just over 90% being singletons. The sample comes from a study of T cell responses to AZD1222 COVID-19 vaccine. Study-level points and caveats: None of the repertoires were sampled until the peak T cell response had passed. Dominant at 160-218 and 743-854, vaccine-associated CD4 TCRs also spanned spike.

This chain joins TRBV5-4 and TRBJ1-2; 8 positions match TRBD1. The sequencing here drew on peripheral blood, taken on day 0 of AZD1222 vaccination. The origin of this receptor is an adult in good health. The CDR3 loop is CASSDLTGEDYGYTF. Here the CDR3 DNA reads TGTGCCAGCAGCGATCTGACAGGGGAGGACTATGGCTACACCTTC.